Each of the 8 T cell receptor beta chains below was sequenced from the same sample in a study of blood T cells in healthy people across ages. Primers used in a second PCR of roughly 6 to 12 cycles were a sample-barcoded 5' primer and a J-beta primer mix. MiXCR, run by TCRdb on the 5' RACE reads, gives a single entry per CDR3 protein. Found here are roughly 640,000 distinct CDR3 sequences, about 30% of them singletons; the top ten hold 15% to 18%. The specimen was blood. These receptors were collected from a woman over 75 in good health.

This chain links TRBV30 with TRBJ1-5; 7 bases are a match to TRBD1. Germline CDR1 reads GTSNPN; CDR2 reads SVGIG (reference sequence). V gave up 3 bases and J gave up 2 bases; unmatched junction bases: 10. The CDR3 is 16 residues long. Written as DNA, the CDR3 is TGTGCCTGGAGCCCGACAGGGTTCGTTGGCAATCAGCCCCAGCATTTT. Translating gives CAWSPTGFVGNQPQHF.

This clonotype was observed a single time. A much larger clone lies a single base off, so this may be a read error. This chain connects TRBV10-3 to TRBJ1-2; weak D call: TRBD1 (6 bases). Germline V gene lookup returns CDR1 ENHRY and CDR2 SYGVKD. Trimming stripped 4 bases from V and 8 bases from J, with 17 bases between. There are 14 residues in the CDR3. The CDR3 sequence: CAISAWTASCGYTF. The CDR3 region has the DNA TGTGCCATCAGTGCCTGGACAGCCTCTTGCGGCTACACCTTC.

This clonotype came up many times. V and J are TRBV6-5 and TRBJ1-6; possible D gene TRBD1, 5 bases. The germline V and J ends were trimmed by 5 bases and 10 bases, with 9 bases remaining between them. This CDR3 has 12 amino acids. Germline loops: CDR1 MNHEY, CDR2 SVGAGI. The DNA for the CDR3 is TGTGCCAGCAGTGTGGGGCCGTCACCCCTCCACTTT. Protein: CASSVGPSPLHF.

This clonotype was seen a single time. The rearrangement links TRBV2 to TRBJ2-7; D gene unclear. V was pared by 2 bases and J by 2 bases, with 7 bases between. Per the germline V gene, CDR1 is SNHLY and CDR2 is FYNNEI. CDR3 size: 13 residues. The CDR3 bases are TGTGCCAGCAGTGAACCATTCACCTACGAGCAGTACTTC. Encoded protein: CASSEPFTYEQYF.

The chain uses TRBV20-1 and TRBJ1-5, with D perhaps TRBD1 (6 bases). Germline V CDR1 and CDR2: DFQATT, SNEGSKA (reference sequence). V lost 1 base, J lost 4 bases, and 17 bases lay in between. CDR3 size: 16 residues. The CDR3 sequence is CSARVVGGRGNQPQHF. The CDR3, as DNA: TGCAGTGCTAGAGTCGTGGGAGGGAGGGGGAATCAGCCCCAGCATTTT.

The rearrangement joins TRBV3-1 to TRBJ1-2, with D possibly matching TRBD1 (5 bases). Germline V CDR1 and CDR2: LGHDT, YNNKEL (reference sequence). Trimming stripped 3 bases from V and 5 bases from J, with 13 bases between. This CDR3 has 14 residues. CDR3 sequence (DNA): TGTGCCAGCAGCCACAGCGGGTCAGGGTATGGCTACACCTTC. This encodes CASSHSGSGYGYTF. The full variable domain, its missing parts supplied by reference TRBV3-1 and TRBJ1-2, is DTAVSQTPKYLVTQMGNDKSIKCEQNLGHDTMYWYKQDSKKFLKIMFSYNNKELIINETVPNRFSPKSPDKAHLNLHINSLELGDSAVYFCASSHSGSGYGYTFGSGTRLTVV.

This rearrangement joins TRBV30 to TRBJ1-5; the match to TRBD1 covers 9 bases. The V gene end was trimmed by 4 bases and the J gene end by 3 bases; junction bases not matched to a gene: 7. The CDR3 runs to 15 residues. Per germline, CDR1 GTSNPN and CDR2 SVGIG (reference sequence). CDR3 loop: CAWTGTGPLNQPQHF. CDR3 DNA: TGTGCCTGGACCGGGACAGGGCCTCTCAATCAGCCCCAGCATTTT.

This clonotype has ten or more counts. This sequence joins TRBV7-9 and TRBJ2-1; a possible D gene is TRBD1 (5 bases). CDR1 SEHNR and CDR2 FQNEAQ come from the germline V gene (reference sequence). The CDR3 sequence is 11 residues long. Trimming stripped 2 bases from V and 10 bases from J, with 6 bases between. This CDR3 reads CASSLSGEQFF. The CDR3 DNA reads TGTGCCAGCAGCTTATCAGGGGAGCAGTTCTTC. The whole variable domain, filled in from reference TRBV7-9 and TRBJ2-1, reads DTGVSQNPRHKITKRGQNVTFRCDPISEHNRLYWYRQTLGQGPEFLTYFQNEAQLEKSRLLSDRFSAERPKGSFSTLEIQRTEQGDSAMYLCASSLSGEQFFGPGTRLTVL.